This T cell receptor (beta chain) was sequenced in a study of blood T cell repertoires in COVID-19. At the level of the study: From T cells, B-cell-depleted T cells, or PBMCs came the material, which was cDNA or gDNA.

Sequencing used immunoSEQ multiplex PCR; TCRdb keeps in-frame clones, though not all of them. Among 65,000 to 90,000 clones listed, 65% to 85% were seen once. Germline V lookup: CDR1 SGDLS, CDR2 YYNGEE. This CDR3 comprises 13 residues. V lost 0 bases and J lost 0, with 4 bases in between. The TCR originated in an elderly man with active or convalescent COVID-19. V is TRBV9 and J is TRBJ2-7; D is ambiguous. The sequenced material came from peripheral blood. The CDR3 DNA is TGTGCCAGCAGCGTAGGCAGCTCCTACGAGCAGTACTTC. Encoded protein: CASSVGSSYEQYF.